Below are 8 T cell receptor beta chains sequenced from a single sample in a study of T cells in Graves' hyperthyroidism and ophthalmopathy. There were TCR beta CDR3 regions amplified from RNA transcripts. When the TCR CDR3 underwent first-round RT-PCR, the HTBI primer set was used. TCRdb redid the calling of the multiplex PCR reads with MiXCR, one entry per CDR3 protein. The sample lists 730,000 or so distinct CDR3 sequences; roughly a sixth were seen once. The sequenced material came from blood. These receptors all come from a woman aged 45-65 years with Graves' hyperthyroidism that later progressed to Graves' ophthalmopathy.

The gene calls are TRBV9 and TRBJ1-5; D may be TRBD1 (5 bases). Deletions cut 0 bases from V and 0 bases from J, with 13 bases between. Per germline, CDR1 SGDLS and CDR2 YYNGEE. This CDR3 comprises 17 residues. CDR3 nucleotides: TGTGCCAGCAGCGTAGACGACAGTTCATTTAGCAATCAGCCCCAGCATTTT. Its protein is CASSVDDSSFSNQPQHF.

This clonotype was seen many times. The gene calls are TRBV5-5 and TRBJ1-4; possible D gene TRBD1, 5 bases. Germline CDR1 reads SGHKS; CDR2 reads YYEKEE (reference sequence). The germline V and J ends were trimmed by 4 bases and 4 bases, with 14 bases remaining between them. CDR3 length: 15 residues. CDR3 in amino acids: CASSVPGTDNEKLFF. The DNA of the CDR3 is TGTGCCAGCAGCGTACCCGGGACCGATAATGAAAAACTGTTTTTT.

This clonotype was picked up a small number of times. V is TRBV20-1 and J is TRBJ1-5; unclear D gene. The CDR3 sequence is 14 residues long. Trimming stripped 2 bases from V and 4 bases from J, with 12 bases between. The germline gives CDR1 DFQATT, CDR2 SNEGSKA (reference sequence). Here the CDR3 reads CSARRAARNQPQHF. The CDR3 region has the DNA TGCAGTGCTAGACGGGCGGCTCGAAATCAGCCCCAGCATTTT.

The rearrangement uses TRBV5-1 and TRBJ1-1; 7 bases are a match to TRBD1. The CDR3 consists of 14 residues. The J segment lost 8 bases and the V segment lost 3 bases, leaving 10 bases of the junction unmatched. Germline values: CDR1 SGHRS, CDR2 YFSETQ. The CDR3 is CASSWGPGTDEAFF. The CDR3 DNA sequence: TGCGCCAGCAGCTGGGGGCCCGGGACAGACGAAGCTTTCTTT.

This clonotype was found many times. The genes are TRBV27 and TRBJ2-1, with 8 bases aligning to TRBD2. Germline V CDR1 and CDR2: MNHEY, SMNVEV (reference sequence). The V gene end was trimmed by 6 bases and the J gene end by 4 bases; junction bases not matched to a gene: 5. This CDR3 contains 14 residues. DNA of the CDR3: TGTGCCAGCAGCCGGACTAGCAGATACAATGAGCAGTTCTTC. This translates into CASSRTSRYNEQFF.

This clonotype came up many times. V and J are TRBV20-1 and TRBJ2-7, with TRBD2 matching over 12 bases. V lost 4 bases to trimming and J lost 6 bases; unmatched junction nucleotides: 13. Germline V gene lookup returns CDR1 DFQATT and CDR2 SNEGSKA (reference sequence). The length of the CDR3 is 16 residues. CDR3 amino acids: CSATSGGAVRSGEQYF. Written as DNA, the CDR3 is TGCAGTGCTACTAGCGGGGGGGCCGTTCGTTCTGGCGAGCAGTACTTC.

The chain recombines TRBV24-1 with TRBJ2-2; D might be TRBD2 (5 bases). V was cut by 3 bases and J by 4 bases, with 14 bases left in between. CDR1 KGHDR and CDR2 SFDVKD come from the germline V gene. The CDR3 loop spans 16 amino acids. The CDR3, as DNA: TGTGCCACCAGTGATCTCCGGGATCGTAGCACCGGGGAGCTGTTTTTT. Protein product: CATSDLRDRSTGELFF.

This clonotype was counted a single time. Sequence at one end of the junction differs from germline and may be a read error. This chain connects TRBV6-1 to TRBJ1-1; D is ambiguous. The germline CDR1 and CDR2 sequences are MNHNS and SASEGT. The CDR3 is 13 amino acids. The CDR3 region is CASSQQRNTEAIF. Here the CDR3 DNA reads TGTGCCAGCAGTCAACAGAGGAACACTGAAGCTATCTTT.